This T cell receptor beta chain was captured in a study of long-term antiretroviral therapy in people with HIV. Study-level findings and limits: With ART, diversity went up but was still lower than in transplant donor controls. Missing from the dataset were any data on ART adherence, viral resistance or therapy changes.

This CDR3 has 16 residues. Trimming cost V 4 bases and J 5 bases; bases outside gene matches: 7. Germline lookup yields CDR1 SGHVS and CDR2 FNYEAQ. Worth noting for this clone: Its antigen is unknown.

Researchers report immunoSEQ v3.0 was run at survey level. The method was immunoSEQ multiplex PCR; TCRdb's version includes in-frame clones alone and lacks a portion of them. The sample carries fewer than 35,000 clones, approximately 85% recorded once. The TCR originated in a man between 18 and 35 years old with HIV. The chain uses TRBV7-6 and TRBJ2-1; the match to TRBD2 covers 11 bases. The input for sequencing was unsorted PBMCs, taken about 3.4 years after starting antiretroviral therapy. The CDR3, as DNA: TGTGCCAGCAGCTGGACCCCTAGCGGGGGGAACAATGAGCAGTTCTTC. This gives the protein CASSWTPSGGNNEQFF. Full variable domain (missing parts from reference TRBV7-6 and TRBJ2-1): GAGVSQSPRYKVTKRGQDVALRCDPISGHVSLYWYRQALGQGPEFLTYFNYEAQQDKSGLPNDRFSAERPEGSISTLTIQRTEQRDSAMYRCASSWTPSGGNNEQFFGPGTRLTVL.